Below are 16 T cell receptor beta chains sequenced from a single sample in a study of blood T cell repertoires in COVID-19. Libraries were prepared by immunoSEQ multiplex PCR; TCRdb keeps only in-frame clonotypes and omits some of them. The sample has about 80,000 clones, 60% to 85% seen once; the top ten hold 15% to 20%. The material sequenced was peripheral blood. These receptors came from a human donor in a cohort sampled during active COVID-19.

J is TRBJ1-6 and V is TRBV7-9; possible D gene TRBD1, 5 bases. CDR3 length: 15 amino acids. CDR1 SEHNR and CDR2 FQNEAQ come from the germline V gene (reference sequence). Trimming stripped 5 bases from V and 1 base from J, with 9 bases between. The CDR3 DNA sequence: TGTGCCAGCAGCGGTCAGGGTTCCTATAATTCACCCCTCCACTTT. It codes for CASSGQGSYNSPLHF.

The rearrangement links TRBV4-1 to TRBJ1-1, with 7 bases fitting TRBD1. V was clipped by 3 bases and J by 4 bases; unmatched bases: 8. The CDR3 has 15 residues. CDR1 is MGHRA, CDR2 YSYEKL, per germline. CDR3 in amino acids: CASSHTGEGVTEAFF. The CDR3 DNA sequence: TGCGCCAGCAGCCACACAGGGGAAGGGGTCACTGAAGCTTTCTTT.

This sequence joins TRBV19 and TRBJ1-4, with D unresolved. The germline gives CDR1 LNHDA, CDR2 SQIVND (reference sequence). Deletions cut 7 bases from V and 6 bases from J, with 12 bases between. The CDR3 runs to 13 residues. CDR3 loop: CASISRRDEKLFF. The CDR3, as DNA: TGTGCCAGTATATCCAGGCGGGATGAAAAACTGTTTTTT.

This chain uses TRBV5-4 with TRBJ1-1; D may be TRBD1 (6 bases). The V end lost 3 bases, the J end lost 8 bases, and 17 bases lay between the germline ends. The CDR3 is 14 amino acids. Germline V lookup: CDR1 SGHNT, CDR2 YYREEE (reference sequence). CDR3 protein: CASSSGQGRREAFF. CDR3 bases: TGTGCCAGCAGCTCGGGACAAGGCCGACGAGAAGCTTTCTTT.

The rearrangement joins TRBV5-1 to TRBJ2-1, with 10 bases lining up with TRBD2. Germline trimming cut 7 bases from V and 6 bases from J; bases unmatched to any gene: 10. CDR1 is SGHRS and CDR2 is YFSETQ in the germline V gene. The CDR3 runs 15 residues. DNA of the CDR3: TGCGCCAGCGCACCAAGCGGGGGGGCCAGCAATGAGCAGTTCTTC. Translated: CASAPSGGASNEQFF.

The genes are TRBV5-6 and TRBJ2-7; 11 positions agree with TRBD1. J lost 2 bases, V lost 0 bases, and 1 base had no gene match. CDR1 and CDR2 from the germline V gene are SGHDT and YYEEEE. CDR3 length: 15 amino acids. The CDR3: CASSLGGQGAYEQYF. CDR3 nucleotides: TGTGCCAGCAGCTTGGGGGGACAGGGGGCCTACGAGCAGTACTTC.

The chain is built from TRBV6-6 and TRBJ2-1; 10 nucleotides match TRBD2. The length of the CDR3 is 16 residues. V shed 6 bases, J shed 7 bases, and the junction held 12 bases outside the gene matches. Germline assignment: CDR1 MNHNY and CDR2 SVGAGI (reference sequence). The CDR3 nucleotides are TGTGCCAGCAGAACCTCACCGGGACTAGCGAGTAATGAGCAGTTCTTC. It is translated as CASRTSPGLASNEQFF.

This sequence joins TRBV7-8 and TRBJ2-1; 8 bases line up with TRBD2. The V and J ends lost 5 bases and 9 bases, in that order; junction bases with no gene match: 18. The CDR3 loop spans 17 amino acids. Germline V gene data show CDR1 as SGHVS and CDR2 as FQNEAQ. In DNA, the CDR3 is TGTGCCAGCAGCCTCTGGGCGGGAGGAGGGTCTGAGGGTGAGCAGTTCTTC. Its translation: CASSLWAGGGSEGEQFF.

The CDR3 here is CASSRDTSDTQYF. The CDR3 bases are TGTGCCAGCAGTCGGGACACCTCAGATACGCAGTATTTT. The J gene is TRBJ2-3, the V gene TRBV7-2, with D possibly matching TRBD1 (6 bases). The V gene's germline CDR1 is SGHTA and CDR2 FQGNSA. This CDR3 is 13 amino acids long. The ends were cut back, 6 bases at V and 4 bases at J, with 11 bases in the middle.

This chain joins TRBV3-1 (or the pseudogene TRBV3-2) and TRBJ2-3, with TRBD2 matching over 7 bases. CDR1 LGHDT and CDR2 YNNKEL come from the germline V gene (reference sequence). CDR3 size: 15 residues. V was pared by 0 bases and J by 0 bases, with 0 bases of the junction left unmatched. The CDR3 region is CASSQELASTDTQYF. The CDR3 DNA is TGTGCCAGCAGCCAAGAACTAGCGAGCACAGATACGCAGTATTTT.

J is TRBJ1-1 and V is TRBV5-6; 9 bases align to TRBD1. The trim removed 2 bases at V and 4 bases at J, leaving 3 bases unmatched. Germline V CDR1 and CDR2: SGHDT, YYEEEE. This CDR3 is built from 14 residues. In nucleotides, the CDR3 is TGTGCCAGCAGCTTCGGACAGGGGACCACTGAAGCTTTCTTT. Amino acids: CASSFGQGTTEAFF.

The chain couples TRBV10-3 to TRBJ2-5, with D uncertain. The CDR3 spans 12 residues. Germline V gene data show CDR1 as ENHRY and CDR2 as SYGVKD. V lost 6 bases and J 5 bases, leaving 10 bases between the germline ends. The CDR3 DNA reads as TGTGCCATCAGGGGCCACTTCGAGACCCAGTACTTC. This codes for CAIRGHFETQYF.

The chain is built from TRBV7-3 and TRBJ2-1; a possible D gene is TRBD1 (6 bases). There are 16 residues in the CDR3. The germline V and J ends were trimmed by 5 bases and 2 bases, with 16 bases remaining between them. Germline V gives CDR1 SGHTA, CDR2 FQGTGA. The CDR3 is CASSKIRDTPYNEQFF. Here the CDR3 DNA reads TGTGCCAGCAGCAAGATCCGGGACACACCCTACAATGAGCAGTTCTTC.

V is TRBV5-1 and J is TRBJ1-3, with 9 bases aligning to TRBD1. The CDR3 is 19 residues long. Trimming at V came to 0 bases and at J to 0 bases, leaving 10 bases not matched to a gene. CDR1 is SGHRS and CDR2 is YFSETQ in the germline V gene. As DNA, the CDR3 is TGCGCCAGCAGCTTGGACCCGAGGGACAGGGCTCACTCTGGAAACACCATATATTTT. Protein product: CASSLDPRDRAHSGNTIYF.

This clone is a singleton in its sample. This rearrangement joins TRBV23-1 to TRBJ1-2; D not certain. TRBV23-1 is an ORF, with its function uncertain. This CDR3 has 17 amino acids. Trimming left V 6 bases short and J 3 bases short, with 23 bases between. CDR3 in amino acids: CASSSGSRPSGYYGYTF. The CDR3 bases are TGCGCCAGCAGCTCTGGATCCCGGCCAAGCGGGTACTATGGCTACACCTTC.

The chain links TRBV5-4 to TRBJ2-7; perhaps TRBD2 as D (8 bases). Germline lookup yields CDR1 SGHNT and CDR2 YYREEE (reference sequence). This CDR3 contains 13 residues. V was clipped by 7 bases and J by 4 bases, with 15 bases between them. CDR3 protein: CASSGGDRYEQYF. CDR3 sequence (DNA): TGTGCCAGCTCCGGGGGGGACAGATACGAGCAGTACTTC.